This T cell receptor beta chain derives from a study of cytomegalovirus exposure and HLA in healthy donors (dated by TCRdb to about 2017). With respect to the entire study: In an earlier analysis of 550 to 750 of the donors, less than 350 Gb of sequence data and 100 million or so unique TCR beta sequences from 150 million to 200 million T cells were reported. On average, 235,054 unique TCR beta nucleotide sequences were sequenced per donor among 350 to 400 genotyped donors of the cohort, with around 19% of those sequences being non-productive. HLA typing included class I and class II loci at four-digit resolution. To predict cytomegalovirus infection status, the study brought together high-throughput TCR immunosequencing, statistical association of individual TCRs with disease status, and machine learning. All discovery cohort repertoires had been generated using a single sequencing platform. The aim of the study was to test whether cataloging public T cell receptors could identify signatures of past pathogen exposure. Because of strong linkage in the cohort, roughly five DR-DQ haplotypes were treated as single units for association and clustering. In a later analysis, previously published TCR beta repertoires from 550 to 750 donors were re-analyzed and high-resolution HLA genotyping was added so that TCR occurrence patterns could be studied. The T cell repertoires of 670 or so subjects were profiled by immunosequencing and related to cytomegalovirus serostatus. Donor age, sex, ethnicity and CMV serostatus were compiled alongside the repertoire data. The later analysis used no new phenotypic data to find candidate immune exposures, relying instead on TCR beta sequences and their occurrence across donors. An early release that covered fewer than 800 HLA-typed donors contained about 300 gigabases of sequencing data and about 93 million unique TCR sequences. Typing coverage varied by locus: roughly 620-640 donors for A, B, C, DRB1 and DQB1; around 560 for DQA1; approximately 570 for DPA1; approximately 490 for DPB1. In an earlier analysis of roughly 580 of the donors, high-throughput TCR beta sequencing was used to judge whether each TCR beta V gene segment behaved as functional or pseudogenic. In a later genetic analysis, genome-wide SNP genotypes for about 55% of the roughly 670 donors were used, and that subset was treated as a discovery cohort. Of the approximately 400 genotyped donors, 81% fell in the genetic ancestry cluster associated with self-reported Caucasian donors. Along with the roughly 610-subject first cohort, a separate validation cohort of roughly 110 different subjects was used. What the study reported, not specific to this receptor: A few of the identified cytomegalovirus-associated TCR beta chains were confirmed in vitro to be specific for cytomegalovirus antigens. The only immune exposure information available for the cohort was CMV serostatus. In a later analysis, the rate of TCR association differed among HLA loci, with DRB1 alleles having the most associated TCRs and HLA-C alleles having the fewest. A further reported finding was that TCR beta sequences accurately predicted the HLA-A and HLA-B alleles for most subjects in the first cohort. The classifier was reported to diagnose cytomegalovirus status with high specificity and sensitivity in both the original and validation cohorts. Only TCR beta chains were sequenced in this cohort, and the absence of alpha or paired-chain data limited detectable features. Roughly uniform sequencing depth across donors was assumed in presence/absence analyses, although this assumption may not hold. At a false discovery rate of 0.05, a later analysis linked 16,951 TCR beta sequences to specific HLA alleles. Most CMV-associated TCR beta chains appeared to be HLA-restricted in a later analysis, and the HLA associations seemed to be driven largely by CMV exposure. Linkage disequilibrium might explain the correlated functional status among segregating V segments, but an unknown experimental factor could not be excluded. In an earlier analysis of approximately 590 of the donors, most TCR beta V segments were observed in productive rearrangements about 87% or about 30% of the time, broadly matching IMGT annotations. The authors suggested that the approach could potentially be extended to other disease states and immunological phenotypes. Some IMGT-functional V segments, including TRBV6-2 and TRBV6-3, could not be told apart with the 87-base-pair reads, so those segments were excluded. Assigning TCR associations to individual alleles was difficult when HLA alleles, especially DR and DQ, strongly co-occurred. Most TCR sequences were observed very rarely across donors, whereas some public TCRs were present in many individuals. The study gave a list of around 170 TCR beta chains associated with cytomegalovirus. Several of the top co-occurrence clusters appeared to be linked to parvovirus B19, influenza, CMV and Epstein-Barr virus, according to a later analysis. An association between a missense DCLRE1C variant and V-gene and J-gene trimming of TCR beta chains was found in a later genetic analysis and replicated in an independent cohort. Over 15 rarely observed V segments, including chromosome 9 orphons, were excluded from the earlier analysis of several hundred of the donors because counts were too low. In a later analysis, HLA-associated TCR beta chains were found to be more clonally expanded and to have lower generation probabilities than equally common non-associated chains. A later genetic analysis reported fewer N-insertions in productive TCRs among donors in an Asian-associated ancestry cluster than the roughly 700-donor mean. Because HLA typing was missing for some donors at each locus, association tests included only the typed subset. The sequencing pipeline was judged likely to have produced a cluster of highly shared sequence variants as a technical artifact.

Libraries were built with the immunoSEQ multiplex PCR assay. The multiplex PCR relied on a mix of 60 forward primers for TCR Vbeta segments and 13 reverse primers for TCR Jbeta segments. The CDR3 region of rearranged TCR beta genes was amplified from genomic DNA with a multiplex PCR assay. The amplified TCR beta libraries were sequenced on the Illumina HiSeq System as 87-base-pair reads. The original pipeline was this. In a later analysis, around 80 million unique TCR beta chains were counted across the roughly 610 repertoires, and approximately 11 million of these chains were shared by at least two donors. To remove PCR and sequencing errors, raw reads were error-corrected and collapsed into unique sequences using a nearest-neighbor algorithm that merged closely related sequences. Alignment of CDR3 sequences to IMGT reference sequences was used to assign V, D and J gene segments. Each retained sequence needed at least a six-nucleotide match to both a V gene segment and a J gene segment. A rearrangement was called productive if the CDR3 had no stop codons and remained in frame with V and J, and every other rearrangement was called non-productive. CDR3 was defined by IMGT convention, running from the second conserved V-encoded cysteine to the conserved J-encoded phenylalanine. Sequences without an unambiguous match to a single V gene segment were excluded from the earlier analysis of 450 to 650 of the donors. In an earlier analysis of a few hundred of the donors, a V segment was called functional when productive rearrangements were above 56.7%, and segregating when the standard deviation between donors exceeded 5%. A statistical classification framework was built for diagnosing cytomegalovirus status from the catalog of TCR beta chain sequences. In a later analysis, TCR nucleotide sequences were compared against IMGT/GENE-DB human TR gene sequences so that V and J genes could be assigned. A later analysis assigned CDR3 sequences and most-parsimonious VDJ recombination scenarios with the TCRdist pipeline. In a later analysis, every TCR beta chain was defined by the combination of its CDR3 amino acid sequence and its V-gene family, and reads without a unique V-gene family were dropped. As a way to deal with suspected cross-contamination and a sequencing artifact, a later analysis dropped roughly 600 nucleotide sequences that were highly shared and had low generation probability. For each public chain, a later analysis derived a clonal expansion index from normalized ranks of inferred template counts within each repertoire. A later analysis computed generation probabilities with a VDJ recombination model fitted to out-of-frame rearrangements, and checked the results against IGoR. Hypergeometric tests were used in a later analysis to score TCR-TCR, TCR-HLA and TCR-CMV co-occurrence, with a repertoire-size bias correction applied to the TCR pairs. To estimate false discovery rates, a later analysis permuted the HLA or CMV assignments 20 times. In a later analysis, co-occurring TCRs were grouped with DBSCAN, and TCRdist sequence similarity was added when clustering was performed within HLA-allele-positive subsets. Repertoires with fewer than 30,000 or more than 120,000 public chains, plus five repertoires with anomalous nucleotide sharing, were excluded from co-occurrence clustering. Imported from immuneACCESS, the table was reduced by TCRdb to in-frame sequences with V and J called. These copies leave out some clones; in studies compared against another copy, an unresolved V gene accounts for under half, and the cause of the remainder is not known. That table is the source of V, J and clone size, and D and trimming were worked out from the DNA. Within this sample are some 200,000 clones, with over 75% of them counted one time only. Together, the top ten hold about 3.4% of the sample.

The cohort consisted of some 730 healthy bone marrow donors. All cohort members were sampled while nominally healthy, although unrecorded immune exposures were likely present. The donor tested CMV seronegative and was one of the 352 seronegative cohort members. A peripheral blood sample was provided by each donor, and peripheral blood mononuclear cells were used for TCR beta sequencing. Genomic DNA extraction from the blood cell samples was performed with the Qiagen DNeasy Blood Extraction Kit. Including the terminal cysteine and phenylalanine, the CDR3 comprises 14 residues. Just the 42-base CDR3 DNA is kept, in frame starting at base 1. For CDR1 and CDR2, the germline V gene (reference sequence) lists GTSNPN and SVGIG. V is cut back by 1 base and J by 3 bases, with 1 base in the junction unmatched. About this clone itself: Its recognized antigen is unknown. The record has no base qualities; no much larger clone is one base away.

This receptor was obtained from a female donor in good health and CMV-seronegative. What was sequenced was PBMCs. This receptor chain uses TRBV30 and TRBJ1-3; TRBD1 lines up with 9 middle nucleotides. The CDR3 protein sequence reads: CAWSDRGHGNTIYF. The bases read TGTGCCTGGAGTGACAGGGGGCATGGAAACACCATATATTTT. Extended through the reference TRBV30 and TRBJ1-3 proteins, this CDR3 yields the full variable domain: SQTIHQWPATLVQPVGSPLSLECTVEGTSNPNLYWYRQAAGRGLQLLFYSVGIGQISSEVPQNLSASRPQDRQFILSSKKLLLSDSGFYLCAWSDRGHGNTIYFGEGSWLTVV.